One and the same sample provided the 32 T cell receptor beta chains below, sequenced in a study of T cells in Graves' hyperthyroidism and ophthalmopathy. TCR beta CDR3 regions were amplified from RNA transcripts. The HTBI primer set drove a first-round RT-PCR of the TCR CDR3. TCRdb re-called the multiplex PCR reads through MiXCR, storing one row per CDR3 protein. The sample records 650,000 to 750,000 distinct CDR3 sequences, approximately 14% being singletons. The source material was blood. The receptors were gathered from a woman under 30 with Graves' hyperthyroidism.

This clonotype was seen at least ten times. The chain couples TRBV7-2 to TRBJ2-1, with a possible D match to TRBD2 (5 bases). CDR3 length: 18 amino acids. Germline V gives CDR1 SGHTA, CDR2 FQGNSA. Trimming pared 3 bases from V and 0 bases from J, leaving 18 bases between. The CDR3 sequence is CASSLAATGVGSYNEQFF. CDR3 DNA: TGTGCCAGCAGCTTGGCCGCGACCGGGGTGGGCTCCTACAATGAGCAGTTCTTC.

This chain connects TRBV5-1 to TRBJ1-1; D unclear. CDR1 is SGHRS and CDR2 is YFSETQ in the germline V gene. The V end lost 4 bases, the J end lost 1 base, and 8 bases lay between the germline ends. The CDR3 extends over 13 amino acids. CDR3 sequence (DNA): TGCGCCAGCAGCGACCGGCAGAACACTGAAGCTTTCTTT. This gives the protein CASSDRQNTEAFF.

The table lists this clonotype with many counts. The rearrangement joins TRBV20-1 to TRBJ1-4; D is unresolved. The germline gives CDR1 DFQATT, CDR2 SNEGSKA (reference sequence). Trimming left V 0 bases short and J 5 bases short, with 7 bases between. The CDR3 spans 13 residues. CDR3 sequence reads: CSARDRGNEKLFF. As DNA, the CDR3 is TGCAGTGCTAGAGATCGAGGGAATGAAAAACTGTTTTTT.

The chain combines TRBV10-1 with TRBJ2-7; D might be TRBD1 or TRBD2, each matching 6 bases. Germline assignment: CDR1 WNHNN and CDR2 SYGVQD (reference sequence). This CDR3 region has 15 residues. V was shortened by 2 bases and J by 0 bases, with 11 bases between the two germline ends. The CDR3 region has the DNA TGCGCCAGCAGTGAGGACAGGAGGGACTCCTACGAGCAGTACTTC. Its protein product is CASSEDRRDSYEQYF.

This rearrangement joins TRBV15 to TRBJ1-1, with D possibly matching TRBD1 (6 bases). Trimming shortened V by 4 bases and J by 3 bases, and 24 bases separated the two germline ends. This CDR3 comprises 18 residues. Germline CDR1 and CDR2: LNHNV and YYDKDF (reference sequence). DNA of the CDR3: TGTGCCACCAGCACTTTACAGGGCAGGTTCGTGGAGGACACTGAAGCTTTCTTT. The encoded protein is CATSTLQGRFVEDTEAFF. Variable domain in full (rest from reference TRBV15 and TRBJ1-1): DAMVIQNPRYQVTQFGKPVTLSCSQTLNHNVMYWYQQKSSQAPKLLFHYYDKDFNNEADTPDNFQSRRPNTSFCFLDIRSPGLGDTAMYLCATSTLQGRFVEDTEAFFGQGTRLTVV.

This clonotype was counted at least ten times. The CDR3 coding sequence is TGTGCCAGCAGACCCAATCCGACACTAGCCTACGAGCAGTACTTC. Translating gives CASRPNPTLAYEQYF. V and J are TRBV2 and TRBJ2-7; possible D gene TRBD2, 5 bases. This CDR3 has 15 amino acids. Per the germline V gene, CDR1 is SNHLY and CDR2 is FYNNEI. Trimming took 6 bases from V and 2 from J, leaving 17 bases between them.

The V and J genes are TRBV29-1 and TRBJ1-1; TRBD1 might be the D (5 bases). The V end was cut by 3 bases, the J end by 5 bases, with 16 bases between. Germline CDR1 reads SQVTM; CDR2 reads ANQGSEA. The CDR3 extends over 14 amino acids. Written as DNA, the CDR3 is TGCAGCGTTGAGGGGCAGAGACGATATACTGAAGCTTTCTTT. Protein sequence: CSVEGQRRYTEAFF.

This clonotype was seen only a few times. CDR3 sequence (DNA): TGTGCCAGCAGCTTAGCGCTAACTAGCACAGATACGCAGTATTTT. Translating gives CASSLALTSTDTQYF. V usage is TRBV7-2 and J usage is TRBJ2-3; D is unclear. Germline lookup yields CDR1 SGHTA and CDR2 FQGNSA. The CDR3 extends over 15 amino acids. V was clipped by 0 bases and J by 0 bases, with 7 bases between them. The full variable domain, completed using reference TRBV7-2 and TRBJ2-3, is GAGVSQSPSNKVTEKGKDVELRCDPISGHTALYWYRQSLGQGLEFLIYFQGNSAPDKSGLPSDRFSAERTGGSVSTLTIQRTQQEDSAVYLCASSLALTSTDTQYFGPGTRLTVL.

In its sample, this clonotype was seen many times. V and J are TRBV18 and TRBJ1-1; D remains ambiguous. Per the germline V gene, CDR1 is KGHSH and CDR2 is LQKENI. V shed 0 bases and J shed 4 bases, with 12 bases lying between them. The CDR3 extends over 15 amino acids. The DNA for the CDR3 is TGTGCCAGCTCACCACCATCCCGGGGTGGCACTGAAGCTTTCTTT. It encodes CASSPPSRGGTEAFF.

With regard to this clonotype: A far larger clone is one base from this, pointing to a likely read error. The chain carries TRBV28 and TRBJ2-7, with 11 bases lining up with TRBD2. The germline V gene has CDR1 MDHEN and CDR2 SYDVKM. The CDR3 runs 15 residues. With V trimmed by 6 bases and J by 3 bases, 7 bases remained unmatched. CDR3 sequence reads: CASSRTSGSFYEQYF. The CDR3 DNA reads TGTGCCAGCAGCCGTACTAGCGGGAGTTTCTACGAGCAGTACTTC.

This clonotype has ten or more counts. The V gene is TRBV27, the J gene TRBJ2-3; TRBD2 matches at 8 bases. J lost 0 bases, V lost 5 bases, and 10 bases had no gene match. In germline, CDR1 is MNHEY, CDR2 SMNVEV (reference sequence). The CDR3 totals 17 residues. The CDR3 region is CASSTRTSRFSTDTQYF. The DNA of the CDR3 is TGTGCCAGCAGTACGCGGACTAGCAGATTTAGCACAGATACGCAGTATTTT.

This clonotype was seen a few times. The chain links TRBV6-1 to TRBJ1-2; 11 bases map to TRBD1. The CDR3 consists of 15 residues. Germline values: CDR1 MNHNS, CDR2 SASEGT. V lost 6 bases and J lost 8; bases outside the gene matches: 11. CDR3 protein: CASSTSDRGLRGYTF. The CDR3 DNA is TGTGCCAGCAGCACCTCGGACAGGGGGCTTCGGGGCTACACCTTC.

The table lists this clonotype with many counts. The CDR3 protein is CASSSPGLVSYNEQFF. The CDR3 DNA is TGTGCCAGCAGCTCTCCGGGACTAGTGTCCTACAATGAGCAGTTCTTC. This chain links TRBV11-2 with TRBJ2-1; 8 nucleotides align to TRBD2. V lost 4 bases, J lost 1 base, and 6 bases stayed unmatched. This CDR3 has 16 amino acids. Germline V lookup: CDR1 SGHAT, CDR2 FQNNGV. Full variable domain (rest looked up from reference TRBV11-2 and TRBJ2-1): EAGVAQSPRYKIIEKRQSVAFWCNPISGHATLYWYQQILGQGPKLLIQFQNNGVVDDSQLPKDRFSAERLKGVDSTLKIQPAKLEDSAVYLCASSSPGLVSYNEQFFGPGTRLTVL.

The chain uses TRBV5-5 and TRBJ2-5; D uncertain. There are 17 residues in the CDR3. Germline CDR1 SGHKS, CDR2 YYEKEE (reference sequence). The V end was cut by 1 base, the J end by 1 base, with 17 bases between. The CDR3 DNA follows: TGTGCCAGCAGCTTGAGGCCGGTGGGCAGTCCCCAAGAGACCCAGTACTTC. Encoded protein: CASSLRPVGSPQETQYF. Drawing the rest from reference TRBV5-5 and TRBJ2-5, the complete variable domain is DAGVTQSPTHLIKTRGQQVTLRCSPISGHKSVSWYQQVLGQGPQFIFQYYEKEERGRGNFPDRFSARQFPNYSSELNVNALLLGDSALYLCASSLRPVGSPQETQYFGPGTRLLVL.

The chain combines TRBV9 with TRBJ2-1; D perhaps matches TRBD2 (6 bases). The V and J ends lost 6 bases and 6 bases respectively, with 16 bases between them. There are 14 residues in the CDR3. CDR1 and CDR2 from the germline V gene are SGDLS and YYNGEE. The CDR3 here is CASTAGFGLNEQFF. DNA for the CDR3: TGTGCCAGCACGGCGGGATTTGGCCTCAATGAGCAGTTCTTC.

The chain couples TRBV6-1 to TRBJ2-1; no clear D gene. CDR1 is MNHNS, CDR2 SASEGT, per germline. The CDR3 spans 14 residues. The V and J ends lost 8 bases and 8 bases respectively, with 19 bases between them. CDR3 sequence (DNA): TGTGCCAGCCTTGGTCCGGGTTACGGCGATGAGCAGTTCTTC. This translates into CASLGPGYGDEQFF.

This clonotype was observed many times. J is TRBJ2-1 and V is TRBV6-2 or TRBV6-3; TRBD1 is a possible D gene (5 bases). Germline V lookup: CDR1 MNHEY, CDR2 SVGEGT. Trimming took off 2 bases at V and 6 bases at J, with 11 bases between the two ends. The CDR3 runs to 14 residues. CDR3: CASSYLGRGNEQFF. CDR3 bases: TGTGCCAGCAGTTACCTGGGAAGGGGCAATGAGCAGTTCTTC.

This clonotype appeared many times. The chain is built from TRBV27 and TRBJ2-3; unclear D gene. This CDR3 comprises 16 residues. V lost 6 bases and J lost 1, with 17 bases in between. Germline CDR1 reads MNHEY; CDR2 reads SMNVEV (reference sequence). The CDR3 nucleotides read TGTGCCAGCAGCACCTTAGCTCCAGTGGGCACAGATACGCAGTATTTT. Protein sequence: CASSTLAPVGTDTQYF.

This clonotype appeared many times. This chain joins TRBV24-1 and TRBJ2-3; the D is unclear. This CDR3 is built from 12 residues. In germline, CDR1 is KGHDR, CDR2 SFDVKD. The germline V and J ends were trimmed by 8 bases and 2 bases, with 7 bases remaining between them. The CDR3 coding sequence is TGTGCCACCATTGGGGTCACAGATACGCAGTATTTT. It specifies CATIGVTDTQYF.

This clonotype was observed many times. The rearrangement joins TRBV7-9 to TRBJ2-7; 7 bases map to TRBD1. The CDR3 is 15 residues long. Germline V lookup: CDR1 SEHNR, CDR2 FQNEAQ (reference sequence). With V trimmed by 4 bases and J by 2 bases, 8 bases remained unmatched. The CDR3 reads CASSSYRDSAYEQYF. CDR3 nucleotide sequence: TGTGCCAGCAGCTCATACCGGGACAGCGCCTACGAGCAGTACTTC.

This clonotype was observed many times. This rearrangement joins TRBV29-1 to TRBJ2-1; D might be TRBD1 or TRBD2, each matching 5 bases. The germline V gene encodes CDR1 SQVTM and CDR2 ANQGSEA. V gave up 6 bases and J gave up 0 bases, with 15 bases separating them. The CDR3 has 15 residues. This CDR3 reads CSVTTGPSSYNEQFF. In nucleotides, the CDR3 is TGCAGCGTGACTACGGGGCCCAGCTCCTACAATGAGCAGTTCTTC.

This chain links TRBV20-1 with TRBJ1-2; tentatively, D is TRBD1 (6 bases). The ends were cut back, 0 bases at V and 6 bases at J, with 17 bases in the middle. Germline assignment: CDR1 DFQATT and CDR2 SNEGSKA (reference sequence). This CDR3 spans 15 amino acids. The CDR3 loop is CSARDRSEGVDGYTF. The DNA of the CDR3 is TGCAGTGCTAGAGATCGCTCCGAGGGGGTGGATGGCTACACCTTC.

The chain recombines TRBV20-1 with TRBJ2-1; D possibly corresponds to TRBD2 (7 bases). The V end lost 3 bases, the J end lost 4 bases, and 19 bases lay between the germline ends. The CDR3 sequence is 16 residues long. Germline V lookup: CDR1 DFQATT, CDR2 SNEGSKA (reference sequence). The CDR3: CSARGAAGDVYNEQFF. The CDR3 coding sequence is TGCAGTGCTAGGGGGGCGGCGGGAGACGTTTACAATGAGCAGTTCTTC.

V and J are TRBV6-5 and TRBJ2-7; 7 positions agree with TRBD2. Germline-derived CDR1 and CDR2 are MNHEY and SVGAGI. V was clipped by 2 bases and J by 3 bases; unmatched bases: 10. The CDR3 is 16 amino acids. CDR3 in DNA: TGTGCCAGCAGTTACCCTCGGGGGACTACTCACTACGAGCAGTACTTC. Translation: CASSYPRGTTHYEQYF.

This clonotype was seen at least ten times. This sequence joins TRBV2 and TRBJ2-4; 14 bases are shared with TRBD2. Trimming cost V 6 bases and J 9 bases; bases outside gene matches: 4. CDR1 and CDR2 (germline): SNHLY, FYNNEI. The length of the CDR3 is 14 residues. CDR3 coding DNA: TGTGCCAGCAGGGCCGGACTAGCGGGAGGCATTCAGTACTTC. Its protein product is CASRAGLAGGIQYF.

This clonotype was seen at least ten times. The rearrangement uses TRBV29-1 and TRBJ2-7; TRBD1 or TRBD2 may be the D gene (5 bases each). The length of the CDR3 is 19 residues. V lost 4 bases to trimming and J lost 9 bases, with 37 bases between them. Germline CDR1 and CDR2: SQVTM and ANQGSEA. The CDR3 region is CSVVPLYVPGPLTRERQYF. CDR3 DNA sequence: TGCAGCGTTGTCCCACTTTATGTACCGGGACCACTAACCCGCGAAAGGCAGTACTTC.

This clonotype appeared a few times. The chain has TRBV6-1 and TRBJ2-7; 8 nucleotides line up with TRBD1. The V gene end was trimmed by 7 bases and the J gene end by 0 bases; junction bases not matched to a gene: 14. This CDR3 contains 17 residues. The germline V gene has CDR1 MNHNS and CDR2 SASEGT. The CDR3 loop is CASNEAPRQGSSYEQYF. CDR3 DNA: TGTGCCAGCAACGAGGCCCCCAGACAGGGGAGCTCCTACGAGCAGTACTTC.

In its sample, this clonotype was seen many times. The chain employs TRBV20-1 and TRBJ2-7; D gene ambiguous. CDR1 and CDR2 from the germline V gene are DFQATT and SNEGSKA (reference sequence). This CDR3 spans 15 amino acids. Trimming took off 6 bases at V and 1 base at J, with 19 bases between the two ends. This chain's CDR3 is CSATSMSTTSYEQYF. The CDR3 region has the DNA TGCAGTGCCACTTCCATGTCCACCACGTCCTACGAGCAGTACTTC.

CDR3 DNA: TGTGCCAGCACCCTACCCCCGGGACCAGCGGGAGTACCCTACAATGAGCAGTTCTTC. Amino acid sequence: CASTLPPGPAGVPYNEQFF. The chain combines TRBV12-3 or TRBV12-4 with TRBJ2-1; the match to TRBD2 covers 8 bases. The CDR3 is 19 residues long. Trimming cost V 7 bases and J 2 bases; bases outside gene matches: 19.

This clonotype was detected a few times. V is TRBV9 and J is TRBJ1-2, with 7 bases identical to TRBD1. CDR3 length: 15 residues. J gave up 1 base and V 3 bases, and 6 bases lay outside the gene matches. The germline gives CDR1 SGDLS, CDR2 YYNGEE. DNA for the CDR3: TGTGCCAGCAGCGCCCCGGGACAGTTTAACTATGGCTACACCTTC. It is translated as CASSAPGQFNYGYTF.

This clonotype was picked up a small number of times. V and J are TRBV4-2 and TRBJ1-2; unclear D gene. The CDR3 extends over 12 amino acids. Germline V gene lookup returns CDR1 LGHNA and CDR2 YNFKEQ. The ends were cut back, 8 bases at V and 1 base at J, with 8 bases in the middle. The CDR3 sequence is CASGENNYGYTF. The CDR3 bases are TGTGCCAGCGGAGAGAATAACTATGGCTACACCTTC.

This clonotype was recorded many times. CDR3 nucleotides: TGTGCCAGCCTGGCTGGGGGGAGGAGCAAGAACACTGAAGCTTTCTTT. Encoded protein: CASLAGGRSKNTEAFF. The chain joins TRBV7-8 to TRBJ1-1; D possibly corresponds to TRBD1 (5 bases). The V end was cut by 8 bases, the J end by 1 base, with 20 bases between. From germline, CDR1 is SGHVS and CDR2 FQNEAQ. CDR3 length equals 16 residues.